This T cell receptor beta chain was sequenced for a study of blood T cell repertoires in COVID-19. Study information: The United States, Italy and Spain provided the acute and convalescent COVID-19 samples. T cells, B-cell-depleted T cells, or PBMCs supplied cDNA or gDNA.

The authors' processing: Amplified reference gene primers provided the basis for estimating nucleated cell counts. Data came from immunoSEQ multiplex PCR; TCRdb stores just in-frame clones and leaves some out. The V and J calls and the clone size are those of that table, but D and trimming were determined from the DNA. In the table there are roughly 200,000 clones, around 82% of which are singletons. The sample was peripheral blood. The clonotype comes from a man aged 35 to 55 with active or convalescent COVID-19.

CDR3 nucleotides: TGTGCCAGCAAGATACAGGGAGTCACTGAAGCTTTCTTT. Protein product: CASKIQGVTEAFF. The V and J genes are TRBV6-5 and TRBJ1-1; maybe TRBD1 (6 bases). Trimming removed 7 bases at V and 4 bases at J, with 13 bases between. The CDR3 spans 13 residues. Germline CDR1 and CDR2: MNHEY and SVGAGI.